Below are 3 T cell receptor beta chains sequenced from a single sample in a study of blood T cell repertoires in COVID-19. Profiling relied on immunoSEQ multiplex PCR, and the TCRdb table lists in-frame clones only, not all of them. The profile covers about 300,000 clones, with roughly 90% appearing a single time and roughly 2.9% taken by the ten largest. Sequencing was performed on PBMCs or T cells enriched from blood (not recorded which). Receptors originate from a woman aged 45-65 years who had been exposed to COVID-19.

The V call is TRBV20-1, the J call TRBJ2-7; a possible D gene is TRBD1 (5 bases). The ends were cut back, 5 bases at V and 6 bases at J, with 11 bases in the middle. Germline CDR1 DFQATT, CDR2 SNEGSKA (reference sequence). This CDR3 comprises 11 residues. The CDR3 here is CSALMGLEQYF. The CDR3 nucleotides read TGCAGTGCTTTAATGGGGCTCGAGCAGTACTTC.

This chain connects TRBV28 to TRBJ1-5; D unclear. Germline CDR1 reads MDHEN; CDR2 reads SYDVKM. The CDR3 runs 17 residues. Trimming took 6 bases from V and 0 from J, leaving 18 bases between them. The CDR3 bases are TGTGCCAGCAGCCACTCACGGACTTGGTATAGCAATCAGCCCCAGCATTTT. Its translation: CASSHSRTWYSNQPQHF.

CDR3 region: CASSLYNQPQHF. Here the CDR3 DNA reads TGTGCCAGCAGCTTATACAATCAGCCCCAGCATTTT. The chain employs TRBV5-4 and TRBJ1-5, with D unclear. CDR3 size: 12 residues. The germline V gene has CDR1 SGHNT and CDR2 YYREEE (reference sequence). The V end lost 2 bases, the J end lost 3 bases, and 3 bases lay between the germline ends.